This T cell receptor (beta chain) was sequenced during a study of blood T cell repertoires in COVID-19. Turning to the study itself: PBMCs, B-cell-depleted T cells, or T cells provided the cDNA or gDNA that made up the material.

Repertoires were generated with immunoSEQ multiplex PCR, while TCRdb's copy carries only in-frame clones and drops some. The sample holds about 13,000 clones, about 80% seen once. The V and J ends lost 4 bases and 7 bases, in that order; junction bases with no gene match: 7. This CDR3 is 15 amino acids long. Germline CDR1 and CDR2: LNHNV and YYDKDF (reference sequence). V and J are TRBV15 and TRBJ1-4, with 9 bases aligning to TRBD1. The origin of this receptor is a woman of 80 years or more with acute or convalescent COVID-19. The sample consisted of peripheral blood. The CDR3 DNA follows: TGTGCCACCAGCAAGTACAGGGGGCGCGGTGAAAAACTGTTTTTT. Translating gives CATSKYRGRGEKLFF.